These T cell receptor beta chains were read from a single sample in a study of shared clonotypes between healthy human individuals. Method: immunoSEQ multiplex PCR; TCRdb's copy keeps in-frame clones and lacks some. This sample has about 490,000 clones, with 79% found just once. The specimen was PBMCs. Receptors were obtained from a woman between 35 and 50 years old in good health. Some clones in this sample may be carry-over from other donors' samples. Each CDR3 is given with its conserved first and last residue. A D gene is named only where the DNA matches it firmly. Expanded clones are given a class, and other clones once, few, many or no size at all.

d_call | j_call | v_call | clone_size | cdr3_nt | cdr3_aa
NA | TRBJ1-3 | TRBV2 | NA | TGTGCCAGCAGTGGGACTGGAAACACCATATATTTT | CASSGTGNTIYF
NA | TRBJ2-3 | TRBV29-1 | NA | TGCAGCGTTGATGCCCCGGAGACGAGCGTAACTAGCACAGATACGCAGTATTTT | CSVDAPETSVTSTDTQYF
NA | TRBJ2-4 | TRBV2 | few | TGTGCCAGCAGTGAAGCAGCGGTCAAAAACATTCAGTACTTC | CASSEAAVKNIQYF
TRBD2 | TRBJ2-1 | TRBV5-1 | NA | TGCGCCAGCAGCTTGGGGACTAGCGGGAGGGCCGCCTCCTACAATGAGCAGTTCTTC | CASSLGTSGRAASYNEQFF
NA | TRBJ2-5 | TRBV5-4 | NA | TGTGCCAGCAGCCAGGGGACTACTGTGGAGACCCAGTACTTC | CASSQGTTVETQYF
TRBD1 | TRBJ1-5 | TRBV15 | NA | TGTGCCACCAGCAGAGAACTCGGCAGGGGGCAACAGCCCCAGCATTTT | CATSRELGRGQQPQHF
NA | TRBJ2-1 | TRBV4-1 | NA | TGCGCCAGCAGCCCTCAGGGGTATCTGTATGAGCAGTTCTTC | CASSPQGYLYEQFF
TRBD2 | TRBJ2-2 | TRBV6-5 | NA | TGTGCCAGCAGTTACTTTAGCGGGTTGGACACCGGGGAGCTGTTTTTT | CASSYFSGLDTGELFF
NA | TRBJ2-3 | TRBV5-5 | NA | TGTGCCAGCAGCTTCACGGGACAAAGCACAGATACGCAGTATTTT | CASSFTGQSTDTQYF
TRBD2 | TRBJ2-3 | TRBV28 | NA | TGTGCCAGCAGCCCTCCAGCGGGAGGGCTTGGCACGCAGTATTTT | CASSPPAGGLGTQYF
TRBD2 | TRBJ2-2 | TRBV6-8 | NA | TGTGCCAGCAGACGGGGTATCGGGAGGGCCGGGACCGGGGAGCTGTTTTTT | CASRRGIGRAGTGELFF
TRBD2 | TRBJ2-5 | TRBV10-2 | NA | TGCGCCAGCAGTGAGACTAGCGGGGGGGGAGAGACCCAGTACTTC | CASSETSGGGETQYF
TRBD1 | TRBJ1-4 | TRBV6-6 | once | TGTGCCAGCAGTTCCGGGACAGGAATAAATGAAAAACTGTTTTTT | CASSSGTGINEKLFF
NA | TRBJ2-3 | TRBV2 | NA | TGTGCCAGCAATTCCAGGGGAGCAGATACGCAGTATTTT | CASNSRGADTQYF
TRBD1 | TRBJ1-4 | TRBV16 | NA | TGTGCCAGCAGCCAGTCCGGGACAGGGCGTGAAAAACTGTTTTTT | CASSQSGTGREKLFF
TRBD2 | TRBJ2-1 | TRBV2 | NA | TGTGCCAGCAGACCCACGGGGACTAGCGGGGGCTACAATGAGCAGTTCTTC | CASRPTGTSGGYNEQFF
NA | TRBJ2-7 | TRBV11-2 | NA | TGTGCCAGCAGCTTCGTTGGCGAGCAGTACTTC | CASSFVGEQYF
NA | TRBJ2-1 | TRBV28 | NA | TGTGCCAGCAGTGCAGCGGGCAGCTCCTACAATGAGCAGTTCTTC | CASSAAGSSYNEQFF
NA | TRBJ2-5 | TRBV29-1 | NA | TGCAGCGTTGAACGGCTGCCACTGGAGACCCAGTACTTC | CSVERLPLETQYF
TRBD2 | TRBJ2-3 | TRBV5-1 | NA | TGCGCCAGCAGCTTGAACAGCGGGGGGGATACGCAGTATTTT | CASSLNSGGDTQYF
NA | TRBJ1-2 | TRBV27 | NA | TGTGCCAGCAGTTTAAGTGGGGGTAGTGGCTACACCTTC | CASSLSGGSGYTF
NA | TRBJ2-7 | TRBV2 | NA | TGTGCCAGCAGTGAACTGCTATACGAGCAGTACTTC | CASSELLYEQYF
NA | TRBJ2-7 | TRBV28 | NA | TGTGCCAGCGGCAGGGGCGCGCAGTACTTC | CASGRGAQYF
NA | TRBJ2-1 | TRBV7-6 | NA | TGTGCCAGCAGCACGCGCGGGGACCGCCTGTTCTTC | CASSTRGDRLFF
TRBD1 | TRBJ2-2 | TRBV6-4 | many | TGTGCCAGCAGCCAACAGGGGGAAACCGGGGAGCTGTTTTTT | CASSQQGETGELFF
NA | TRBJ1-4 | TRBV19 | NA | TGTGCCAGTAGTCCCCCCAAAGCCGGGACACAGGTTGAAAAACTGTTTTTT | CASSPPKAGTQVEKLFF
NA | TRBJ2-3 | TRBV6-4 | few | TGTGCCAGCAGAGATACAGACAGGCCCACAGATACGCAGTATTTT | CASRDTDRPTDTQYF
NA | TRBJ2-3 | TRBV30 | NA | TGTGCCTGGAGTGTCGAGAGCACAGATACGCAGTATTTT | CAWSVESTDTQYF
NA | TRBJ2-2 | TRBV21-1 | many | TGTGCCAGCCGCAATATTCCCGGGGAGCTGTTTTTT | CASRNIPGELFF
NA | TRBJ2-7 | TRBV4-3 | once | TGCGCCAGCAGCCCATTAGGAGGGAACGAGCAGTACTTC | CASSPLGGNEQYF
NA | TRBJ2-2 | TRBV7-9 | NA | TGTGCCAGCAGCTTTGGAGGTTTCGTCGGGGAGCTGTTTTTT | CASSFGGFVGELFF
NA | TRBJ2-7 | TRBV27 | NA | TGTGCCAGCAGTCGGTTGGGGGTTGGGGAGCAGTACTTC | CASSRLGVGEQYF
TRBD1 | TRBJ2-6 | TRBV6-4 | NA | TGTGCCAGCAGTCAGGGGGTCACATCTGGGGCCAACGTCCTGACTTTC | CASSQGVTSGANVLTF
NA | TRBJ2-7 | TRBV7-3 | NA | TGTGCCAGCAGCCTATATCCCGGGGGCACCCTCTACGAGCAGTACTTC | CASSLYPGGTLYEQYF
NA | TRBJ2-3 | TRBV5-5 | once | TGTGCCAGCACCCCGGCAGGTAGCACAGATACGCAGTATTTT | CASTPAGSTDTQYF
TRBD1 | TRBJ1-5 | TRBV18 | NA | TGTGCCAGCTCACCACGGACAGGGGCACACCAGCCCCAGCATTTT | CASSPRTGAHQPQHF
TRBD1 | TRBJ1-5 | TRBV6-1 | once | TGTGCCAGCAGCACGGGGGGACAGAGCAATCAGCCCCAGCATTTT | CASSTGGQSNQPQHF
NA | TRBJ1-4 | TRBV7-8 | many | TGTGCCAGCAGCCTCCGTCAGGGTCGGGATGAAAAACTGTTTTTT | CASSLRQGRDEKLFF
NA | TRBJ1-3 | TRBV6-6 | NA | TGTGCCAGCAGTTACTCGAACCAGGGCTCTGGAAACACCATATATTTT | CASSYSNQGSGNTIYF
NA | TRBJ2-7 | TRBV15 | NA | TGTGCCACCAGCAGAGATCGGGGGAACTACGAGCAGTACTTC | CATSRDRGNYEQYF
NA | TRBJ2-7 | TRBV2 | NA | TGTGCCAGCACAGGACTCATCGGCCCCTACGAGCAGTACTTC | CASTGLIGPYEQYF